A selection of T cell receptor beta chains follows, all from one sample in a study of blood T cell repertoires in COVID-19. Clones were sequenced by immunoSEQ multiplex PCR, and TCRdb holds only the in-frame ones, with some missing. This sample has fewer than 200,000 clones, with over 75% found just once. Sample: PBMCs or T cells enriched from blood (not recorded which). Source of these receptors: a woman aged 18 to 35 who had recovered from COVID-19. Both conserved end residues are part of each CDR3. The D gene is left open where the match is weak. Where a row states a size, it is once, few, many or the class of an expanded clone; other rows omit it.

TRBV2	TRBJ1-1	TRBD1	14	.	CASSGDRVNPEAFF	TGTGCCAGCAGTGGGGACAGGGTGAACCCTGAAGCTTTCTTT
TRBV19	TRBJ2-2	TRBD2	16	.	CASSIGGGRNTGELFF	TGTGCCAGTAGTATAGGAGGCGGGAGAAACACCGGGGAGCTGTTTTTT
TRBV29-1	TRBJ1-5	.	14	.	CSVEDGGTDQPQHF	TGCAGCGTTGAAGATGGGGGGACTGATCAGCCCCAGCATTTT
TRBV7-8	TRBJ1-1	.	16	.	CASSLVPGIMNTEAFF	TGTGCCAGCAGCTTAGTTCCGGGGATCATGAACACTGAAGCTTTCTTT
TRBV11-1	TRBJ2-3	TRBD1	16	.	CASSESGTGHTDTQYF	TGTGCCAGCAGCGAATCCGGGACAGGGCACACAGATACGCAGTATTTT
TRBV19	TRBJ2-1	TRBD2	17	.	CASSPQRGGRSVNEQFF	TGTGCCAGTAGTCCGCAGCGGGGGGGCCGCAGTGTTAATGAGCAGTTCTTC
TRBV7-9	TRBJ2-7	TRBD1	14	.	CASSSDRAVDEQYF	TGTGCCAGCAGTTCCGACAGGGCAGTCGACGAGCAGTACTTC
TRBV11-2	TRBJ1-4	.	13	.	CASSYTTAEKLFF	TGTGCCAGCAGCTATACGACAGCTGAAAAACTGTTTTTT
TRBV6-6	TRBJ2-3	.	14	few	CASSYSGATDTQYF	TGTGCCAGCAGTTACTCTGGGGCCACAGATACGCAGTATTTT
TRBV14	TRBJ2-5	TRBD2	17	.	CASSGTSGSRGQETQYF	TGTGCCAGCAGTGGGACTAGCGGGAGTCGGGGCCAAGAGACCCAGTACTTC
TRBV18	TRBJ1-5	.	17	.	CASSPGEGGLLNQPQHF	TGTGCCAGCTCACCCGGAGAGGGCGGTCTATTAAATCAGCCCCAGCATTTT
TRBV15	TRBJ1-5	TRBD1	17	.	CATSRGQLGQGNQPQHF	TGTGCCACCAGCAGAGGACAGCTGGGACAGGGGAATCAGCCCCAGCATTTT
TRBV4-1	TRBJ1-6	.	14	.	CASSMGSQYSPLHF	TGCGCCAGCAGCATGGGTAGCCAATATTCACCCCTCCACTTT
TRBV7-8	TRBJ2-5	TRBD1	14	.	CASSLTGIGKTQYF	TGTGCCAGCAGCTTGACAGGGATTGGCAAGACCCAGTACTTC
TRBV4-3	TRBJ1-6	.	16	once	CASSQEGGGYNSPLHF	TGCGCCAGCAGCCAAGAGGGGGGAGGGTATAATTCACCCCTCCACTTT
TRBV18	TRBJ2-1	.	16	.	CASSPQYSGQDNEQFF	TGTGCCAGCTCACCACAATACAGCGGGCAGGACAATGAGCAGTTCTTC
TRBV5-1	TRBJ2-5	TRBD2	16	.	CASSLIGEGTQETQYF	TGCGCCAGCAGCTTGATTGGGGAGGGGACCCAAGAGACCCAGTACTTC
TRBV7-2	TRBJ1-1	.	13	.	CASSWSRNTEAFF	TGTGCCAGCAGCTGGAGCAGGAACACTGAAGCTTTCTTT
TRBV11-2	TRBJ1-2	TRBD1	17	.	CASSLGADRGPNYGYTF	TGTGCCAGCAGCTTAGGCGCCGACAGGGGGCCAAACTATGGCTACACCTTC
TRBV7-2	TRBJ1-5	TRBD1	16	.	CASSLVGGTGNQPQHF	TGTGCCAGCAGCTTAGTAGGGGGGACAGGGAATCAGCCCCAGCATTTT
TRBV2	TRBJ1-2	TRBD1	12	.	CASRATGVGYTF	TGTGCCAGCAGAGCCACAGGGGTTGGCTACACCTTC
TRBV6-4	TRBJ2-1	.	14	.	CASSANSGGNEQFF	TGTGCCAGCAGTGCGAACTCCGGGGGCAATGAGCAGTTCTTC
TRBV12-2	TRBJ1-2	.	16	.	CASRLGGGQGYYGYTF	TGTGCAAGTCGCTTAGGGGGAGGACAGGGATACTATGGCTACACCTTC
TRBV4-2	TRBJ1-2	.	14	.	CASSQTGVNYGYTF	TGTGCCAGCAGCCAAACGGGGGTGAACTATGGCTACACCTTC
TRBV5-6	TRBJ2-5	TRBD1	14	.	CASSSPPSDRSQYF	TGTGCCAGCAGCTCGCCTCCATCGGACAGGAGCCAGTACTTC
TRBV28	TRBJ2-2	.	13	.	CASSLRGTIELFF	TGTGCCAGCAGTTTGAGGGGGACAATTGAGCTGTTTTTT
TRBV9	TRBJ2-7	.	13	.	CASSVTGSYEQYF	TGTGCCAGCAGCGTTACTGGCTCCTACGAGCAGTACTTC
TRBV3-1/TRBV3-2	TRBJ1-4	TRBD1	17	.	CASSPRTGVVANEKLFF	TGTGCCAGCAGCCCCCGGACAGGGGTAGTAGCAAATGAAAAACTGTTTTTT